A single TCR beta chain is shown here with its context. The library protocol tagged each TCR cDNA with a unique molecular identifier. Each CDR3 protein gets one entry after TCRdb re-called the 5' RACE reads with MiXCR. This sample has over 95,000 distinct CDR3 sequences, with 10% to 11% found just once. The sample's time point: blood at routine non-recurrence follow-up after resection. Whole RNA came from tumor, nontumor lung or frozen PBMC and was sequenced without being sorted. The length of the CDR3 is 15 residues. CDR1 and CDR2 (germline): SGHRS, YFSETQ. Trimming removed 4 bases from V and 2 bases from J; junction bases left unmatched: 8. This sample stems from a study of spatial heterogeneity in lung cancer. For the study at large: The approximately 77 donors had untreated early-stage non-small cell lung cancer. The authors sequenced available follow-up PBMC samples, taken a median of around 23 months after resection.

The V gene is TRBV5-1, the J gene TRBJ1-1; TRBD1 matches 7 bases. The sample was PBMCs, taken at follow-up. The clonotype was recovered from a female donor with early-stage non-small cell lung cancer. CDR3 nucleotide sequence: TGCGCCAGCAGCCTGACGACAGGGAGTAACACTGAAGCTTTCTTT. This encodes CASSLTTGSNTEAFF. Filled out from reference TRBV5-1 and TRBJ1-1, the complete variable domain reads KAGVTQTPRYLIKTRGQQVTLSCSPISGHRSVSWYQQTPGQGLQFLFEYFSETQRNKGNFPGRFSGRQFSNSRSEMNVSTLELGDSALYLCASSLTTGSNTEAFFGQGTRLTVV.